One and the same sample provided the 29 T cell receptor beta chains below, sequenced in a study of T cells in localized non-small cell lung cancer. The method was immunoSEQ multiplex PCR; TCRdb's version includes in-frame clones alone and lacks a portion of them. Of just under 20,000 clones detected, approximately 89% appear once; the ten largest clones hold roughly 8.1%. The sample in question was peripheral blood, obtained before any cancer treatment. Receptors were obtained from a man between 40 and 70 years old with stage I lung adenocarcinoma.

The chain joins TRBV9 to TRBJ2-2; no clear D gene. The CDR3 is 14 amino acids. Trimming cost V 4 bases and J 1 base, with 8 bases left between them. Looked up from germline, CDR1 is SGDLS and CDR2 is YYNGEE. CDR3: CASSLIQNTGELFF. The CDR3 coding sequence is TGTGCCAGCAGCCTTATTCAGAACACCGGGGAGCTGTTTTTT.

This clone has more than one count but fewer than ten. This chain joins TRBV7-2 and TRBJ2-7; the D gene could be TRBD1 or TRBD2 (5 bases each). Germline values: CDR1 SGHTA, CDR2 FQGNSA. The CDR3 is made up of 14 amino acids. Trimming left V 6 bases short and J 7 bases short, with 19 bases between. The CDR3 bases are TGTGCCAGCAGGGGACGGAATTCTGGTCGGGAGCAGTACTTC. It is translated as CASRGRNSGREQYF. Based on the CDR3 plus reference TRBV7-2 and TRBJ2-7, the full variable domain is GAGVSQSPSNKVTEKGKDVELRCDPISGHTALYWYRQSLGQGLEFLIYFQGNSAPDKSGLPSDRFSAERTGGSVSTLTIQRTQQEDSAVYLCASRGRNSGREQYFGPGTRLTVT.

V is TRBV9 and J is TRBJ1-1; 8 nucleotides line up with TRBD1. Trimming removed 2 bases from V and 3 bases from J; junction bases left unmatched: 6. Germline-derived CDR1 and CDR2 are SGDLS and YYNGEE. The CDR3 consists of 15 residues. Written as DNA, the CDR3 is TGTGCCAGCAGCGTGGCAGGGGGCGCATACACTGAAGCTTTCTTT. Translating it yields CASSVAGGAYTEAFF.

This clone was counted a single time. CDR3 coding DNA: TGTGCCAGTAGCGGGGACCGACCCCGCACAGATACGCAGTATTTT. It specifies CASSGDRPRTDTQYF. The chain has TRBV19 and TRBJ2-3; D tentatively reads TRBD1 or TRBD2 (5 bases each). This CDR3 comprises 15 residues. V lost 6 bases to trimming and J lost 1 base, with 14 bases between them. Germline V lookup: CDR1 LNHDA, CDR2 SQIVND (reference sequence).

This chain links TRBV30 with TRBJ2-5, with no clear D. The CDR3 length is 13 residues. CDR1 is GTSNPN and CDR2 is SVGIG in the germline V gene (reference sequence). Trimming took off 0 bases at V and 5 bases at J, with 10 bases between the two ends. The CDR3 here is CAWSVQLSETQYF. The DNA for the CDR3 is TGTGCCTGGAGTGTACAGTTGAGCGAGACCCAGTACTTC.

The chain links TRBV28 to TRBJ2-1, with D possibly being TRBD2 (5 bases). The CDR3 is 14 amino acids. Trimming cost V 3 bases and J 2 bases, with 8 bases left between them. CDR1 and CDR2 (germline): MDHEN, SYDVKM. CDR3 nucleotide sequence: TGTGCCAGCAGTTTCCGGGGAGCCTACAATGAGCAGTTCTTC. Translated: CASSFRGAYNEQFF.

This chain uses TRBV7-8 with TRBJ2-2; TRBD2 matches at 8 bases. CDR3 length equals 16 residues. The ends lost 3 bases at V and 7 bases at J; junction bases unmatched: 10. The V gene's germline CDR1 is SGHVS and CDR2 FQNEAQ. CDR3 residues: CASSFGREDGGGELFF. The CDR3 DNA reads TGTGCCAGCAGCTTTGGGCGGGAGGACGGGGGCGGGGAGCTGTTTTTT.

CDR3 coding DNA: TGCGCCAGCAGGTATACCGGGACCGTCTACGAGCAGTACTTC. It codes for CASRYTGTVYEQYF. The chain combines TRBV5-1 with TRBJ2-7; D possibly matches TRBD1 or TRBD2 (5 bases each). In germline, CDR1 is SGHRS, CDR2 YFSETQ. The germline V and J ends were trimmed by 5 bases and 3 bases, with 15 bases remaining between them. This CDR3 has 14 amino acids.

This clone was found once. The rearrangement uses TRBV6-4 and TRBJ2-7; 8 positions agree with TRBD2. The CDR3 has 15 amino acids. Germline lookup yields CDR1 MRHNA and CDR2 SNTAGT. V gave up 11 bases and J gave up 4 bases; unmatched junction bases: 16. CDR3 loop: CAPPGVLAVMYEQYF. Written as DNA, the CDR3 is TGTGCCCCCCCGGGGGTACTAGCGGTAATGTACGAGCAGTACTTC.

The chain couples TRBV19 to TRBJ1-5; no reliable D call. CDR3 size: 12 residues. The V end was cut by 9 bases, the J end by 3 bases, with 9 bases between. Germline CDR1 is LNHDA and CDR2 is SQIVND (reference sequence). The CDR3 region is CASTDSNQPQHF. The CDR3 nucleotides read TGTGCCAGCACTGACTCCAATCAGCCCCAGCATTTT.

The chain joins TRBV5-4 to TRBJ2-7; D is possibly TRBD1 or TRBD2 (5 bases each). The CDR3 sequence is 15 residues long. The germline CDR1 and CDR2 sequences are SGHNT and YYREEE (reference sequence). The V end lost 4 bases, the J end lost 0 bases, and 14 bases lay between the germline ends. This CDR3 reads CASSLNRDGSYEQYF. CDR3 nucleotides: TGTGCCAGCAGCCTCAACCGGGACGGCTCCTACGAGCAGTACTTC.

This clone is a singleton in its sample. The chain couples TRBV11-2 to TRBJ2-7, with D possibly matching TRBD2 (5 bases). Deletions cut 1 base from V and 6 bases from J, with 22 bases between. Germline V gene data show CDR1 as SGHAT and CDR2 as FQNNGV. This CDR3 has 17 residues. CDR3 DNA sequence: TGTGCCAGCAGCTTAGTTGGAGGAATGGGGATTTTGGGCGAGCAGTACTTC. Its protein product is CASSLVGGMGILGEQYF. The full variable domain, in which reference TRBV11-2 and TRBJ2-7 provide the parts outside the CDR3, is EAGVAQSPRYKIIEKRQSVAFWCNPISGHATLYWYQQILGQGPKLLIQFQNNGVVDDSQLPKDRFSAERLKGVDSTLKIQPAKLEDSAVYLCASSLVGGMGILGEQYFGPGTRLTVT.

This clone was observed a few times. This chain uses TRBV11-2 with TRBJ2-7; the match to TRBD2 covers 8 bases. The V and J ends lost 3 bases and 1 base, in that order; junction bases with no gene match: 5. This CDR3 has 15 residues. Germline CDR1 reads SGHAT; CDR2 reads FQNNGV. This chain's CDR3 is CASSLSGSGSYEQYF. In DNA form, the CDR3 reads TGTGCCAGCAGCTTGAGCGGGAGCGGGTCCTACGAGCAGTACTTC.

The chain is built from TRBV30 and TRBJ2-7; TRBD1 matches at 9 bases. The CDR3 consists of 14 residues. Germline CDR1 and CDR2: GTSNPN and SVGIG (reference sequence). After removal of 4 bases from V and 2 bases from J, the junction contained 6 bases not matched to a gene. CDR3 DNA sequence: TGTGCCTGGACCGCGACAGGGGGTCCCTACGAGCAGTACTTC. Translated: CAWTATGGPYEQYF.

V and J are TRBV20-1 and TRBJ2-5; D remains ambiguous. The V end lost 3 bases, the J end lost 4 bases, and 6 bases lay between the germline ends. The CDR3 runs to 11 residues. Germline V gene data show CDR1 as DFQATT and CDR2 as SNEGSKA (reference sequence). The CDR3 DNA reads TGCAGTGCTAGGTCCAGAGAGACCCAGTACTTC. Encoded protein: CSARSRETQYF.

The V and J genes are TRBV11-3 and TRBJ2-1; 10 bases are shared with TRBD2. The CDR3 is 15 amino acids. V was clipped by 4 bases and J by 7 bases; unmatched bases: 7. Germline V gives CDR1 SGHNT, CDR2 YENEEA. CDR3 protein: CASSSGASGSNEQFF. In DNA, the CDR3 is TGTGCCAGCAGCTCAGGGGCTAGCGGGAGTAATGAGCAGTTCTTC.

This clone has just a few counts. J is TRBJ2-7 and V is TRBV7-9; possible D gene TRBD1, 6 bases. The CDR3 covers 15 residues. The V end lost 0 bases, the J end lost 1 base, and 10 bases lay between the germline ends. CDR1 and CDR2 from the germline V gene are SEHNR and FQNEAQ (reference sequence). CDR3 protein: CASSLARDNSYEQYF. In nucleotides, the CDR3 is TGTGCCAGCAGCTTAGCCCGGGACAATTCCTACGAGCAGTACTTC.

The chain recombines TRBV6-5 with TRBJ2-7; D uncertain. The CDR3 sequence is 11 residues long. The ends were cut back, 0 bases at V and 11 bases at J, with 8 bases in the middle. Germline V gene data show CDR1 as MNHEY and CDR2 as SVGAGI. CDR3 coding DNA: TGTGCCAGCAGTTACTCGGACGCTGAGTACTTC. It is translated as CASSYSDAEYF.

V usage is TRBV6-5 and J usage is TRBJ1-1; 7 positions agree with TRBD1. Germline values: CDR1 MNHEY, CDR2 SVGAGI. With V trimmed by 7 bases and J by 11 bases, 10 bases remained unmatched. CDR3 length equals 12 residues. The CDR3 DNA sequence: TGTGCCAGCACCTACAGGGGCGAACTCGCTTTCTTT. It codes for CASTYRGELAFF.

The gene calls are TRBV9 and TRBJ2-1; D is possibly TRBD1 or TRBD2 (5 bases each). Germline loops: CDR1 SGDLS, CDR2 YYNGEE. Trimming left V 4 bases short and J 1 base short, with 12 bases between. The length of the CDR3 is 15 residues. The chain's CDR3 is CASSIGTNSYNEQFF. The CDR3 DNA reads TGTGCCAGCAGCATCGGGACCAATTCCTACAATGAGCAGTTCTTC. The variable domain in full, completed from reference TRBV9 and TRBJ2-1, reads DSGVTQTPKHLITATGQRVTLRCSPRSGDLSVYWYQQSLDQGLQFLIQYYNGEERAKGNILERFSAQQFPDLHSELNLSSLELGDSALYFCASSIGTNSYNEQFFGPGTRLTVL.

In its sample, this clone was seen once. This rearrangement joins TRBV27 to TRBJ2-7; D unresolved. The CDR3 runs to 12 residues. V lost 3 bases and J lost 5, with 8 bases in between. Per germline, CDR1 MNHEY and CDR2 SMNVEV (reference sequence). The DNA of the CDR3 is TGTGCCAGCAGTTTCGGTAGAGACGAGCAGTACTTC. It codes for CASSFGRDEQYF.

The V call is TRBV19, the J call TRBJ1-2; D remains unclear. This CDR3 region has 14 residues. Germline V CDR1 and CDR2: LNHDA, SQIVND (reference sequence). Between the trimmed V and J ends, which lost 10 bases and 5 bases, there was a span of 20 bases. The chain's CDR3 is CATSRDLSRYGYTF. In DNA, the CDR3 is TGTGCCACCTCCCGGGATCTTAGCCGTTATGGCTACACCTTC.

The V gene is TRBV9, the J gene TRBJ1-3; a possible D gene is TRBD1 (6 bases). The CDR3 length is 15 residues. Germline V gives CDR1 SGDLS, CDR2 YYNGEE. The V end was cut by 6 bases, the J end by 2 bases, with 15 bases between. CDR3 DNA sequence: TGTGCCAGCACCCCTGGGACAATCGCTGGAAACACCATATATTTT. Protein product: CASTPGTIAGNTIYF.

J is TRBJ2-7 and V is TRBV9; weak D call: TRBD2 (6 bases). This CDR3 is 15 amino acids long. Trimming took off 0 bases at V and 3 bases at J, with 13 bases between the two ends. CDR1 SGDLS and CDR2 YYNGEE come from the germline V gene. CDR3 in DNA: TGTGCCAGCAGCGTAGGTGGAGGGTTGAACTACGAGCAGTACTTC. The encoded protein is CASSVGGGLNYEQYF.

This clone appeared a single time. The gene calls are TRBV6-5 and TRBJ1-3; 9 nucleotides line up with TRBD1. CDR3 size: 15 residues. The V gene's germline CDR1 is MNHEY and CDR2 SVGAGI. With 5 bases clipped from V and 2 bases from J, the junction kept 4 bases outside the gene matches. The CDR3 here is CASSVDRGTGNTIYF. Written as DNA, the CDR3 is TGTGCCAGCAGTGTTGACAGGGGGACTGGAAACACCATATATTTT.

This chain joins TRBV7-6 and TRBJ2-6; D possibly corresponds to TRBD1 (6 bases). The CDR3 runs 17 residues. Germline V lookup: CDR1 SGHVS, CDR2 FNYEAQ. With 5 bases removed from V and 2 bases from J, the gap between germline ends came to 16 bases. The CDR3 loop reads CASSGETGTTGANVLTF. The CDR3, as DNA: TGTGCCAGCAGCGGGGAAACCGGGACAACTGGGGCCAACGTCCTGACTTTC.

The V and J genes are TRBV6-5 and TRBJ1-2; D remains ambiguous. The CDR3 runs 14 residues. The V end was cut by 4 bases, the J end by 6 bases, with 15 bases between. Germline lookup yields CDR1 MNHEY and CDR2 SVGAGI. CDR3 amino acids: CASSSPGGSNGYTF. Here the CDR3 DNA reads TGTGCCAGCAGTTCTCCTGGAGGGTCAAATGGCTACACCTTC.

The CDR3: CASGTSGHNEQFF. The CDR3 DNA reads TGTGCCAGTGGGACTAGCGGACACAATGAGCAGTTCTTC. The chain employs TRBV6-6 and TRBJ2-1; 11 bases align to TRBD2. Germline V gene data show CDR1 as MNHNY and CDR2 as SVGAGI (reference sequence). Trimming at V came to 9 bases and at J to 5 bases, leaving 3 bases not matched to a gene. The CDR3 contains 13 residues.

The genes are TRBV15 and TRBJ2-7, with TRBD1 matching over 8 bases. The germline V gene has CDR1 LNHNV and CDR2 YYDKDF (reference sequence). This CDR3 comprises 15 residues. V lost 3 bases and J lost 5; bases outside the gene matches: 9. The CDR3 region is CATSRELRGQDEQYF. In nucleotides, the CDR3 is TGTGCCACCAGCAGGGAACTCAGGGGGCAGGACGAGCAGTACTTC.